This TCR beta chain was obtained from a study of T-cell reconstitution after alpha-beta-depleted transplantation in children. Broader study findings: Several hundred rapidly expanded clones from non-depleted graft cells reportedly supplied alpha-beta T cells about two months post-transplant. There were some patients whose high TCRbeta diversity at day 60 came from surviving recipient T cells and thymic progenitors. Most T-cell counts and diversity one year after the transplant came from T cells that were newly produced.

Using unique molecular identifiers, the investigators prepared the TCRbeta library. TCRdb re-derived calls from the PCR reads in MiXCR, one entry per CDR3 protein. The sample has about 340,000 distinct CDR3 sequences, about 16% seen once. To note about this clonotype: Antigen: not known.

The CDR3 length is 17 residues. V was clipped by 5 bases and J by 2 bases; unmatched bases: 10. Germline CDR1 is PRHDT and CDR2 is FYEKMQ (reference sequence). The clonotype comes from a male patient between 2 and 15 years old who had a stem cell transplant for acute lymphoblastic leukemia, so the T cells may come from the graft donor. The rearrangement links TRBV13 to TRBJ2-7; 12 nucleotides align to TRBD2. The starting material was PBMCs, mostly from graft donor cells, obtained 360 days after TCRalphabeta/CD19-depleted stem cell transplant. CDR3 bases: TGTGCCAGCAGCCCATCGAATCTAGCGGGAGGGCCCTACGAGCAGTACTTC. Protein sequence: CASSPSNLAGGPYEQYF.